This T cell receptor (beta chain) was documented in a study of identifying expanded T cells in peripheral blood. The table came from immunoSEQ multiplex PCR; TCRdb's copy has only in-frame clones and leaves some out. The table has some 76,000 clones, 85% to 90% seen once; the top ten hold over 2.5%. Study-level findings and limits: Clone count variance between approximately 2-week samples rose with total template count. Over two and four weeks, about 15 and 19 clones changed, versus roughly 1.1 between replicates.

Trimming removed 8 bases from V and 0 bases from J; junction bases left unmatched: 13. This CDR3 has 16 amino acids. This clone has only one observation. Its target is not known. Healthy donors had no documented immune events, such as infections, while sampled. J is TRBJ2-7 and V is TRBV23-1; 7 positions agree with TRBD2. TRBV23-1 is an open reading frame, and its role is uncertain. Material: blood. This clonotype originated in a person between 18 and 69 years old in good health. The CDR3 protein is CASSLAGGRYSYEQYF. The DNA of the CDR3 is TGCGCCAGCTCCCTTGCGGGCGGGAGATACTCCTACGAGCAGTACTTC.